The entry that follows covers one TCR beta chain sequence. Its antigen is as yet unknown. TCRdb reprocessed the 5' RACE reads and keeps a single row for each CDR3 protein, giving no DNA. This sample's table reports roughly 160,000 distinct CDR3 sequences. These data belong to a study of T cells expressing NK-cell markers. Study-level findings and limits: In several donors, dominant clonotypes made up about 25-60.1% of CD3+CD56-NKG2C+ cells.

There are 17 residues in the CDR3. Germline loops: CDR1 SGDLS, CDR2 YYNGEE. The clonotype comes from a man between 18 and 69 years old in good health. Specimen: blood T cells: a sorted CD56 or NKG2C T cell subset, CD4+ or CD8+ T cells, or bulk PBMC T cells (not recorded which). The chain employs TRBV9 and TRBJ2-2; TCRdb names TRBD1, which stays unverified in the absence of DNA. The CDR3 here is CASSVTDGQGGTGELFF.